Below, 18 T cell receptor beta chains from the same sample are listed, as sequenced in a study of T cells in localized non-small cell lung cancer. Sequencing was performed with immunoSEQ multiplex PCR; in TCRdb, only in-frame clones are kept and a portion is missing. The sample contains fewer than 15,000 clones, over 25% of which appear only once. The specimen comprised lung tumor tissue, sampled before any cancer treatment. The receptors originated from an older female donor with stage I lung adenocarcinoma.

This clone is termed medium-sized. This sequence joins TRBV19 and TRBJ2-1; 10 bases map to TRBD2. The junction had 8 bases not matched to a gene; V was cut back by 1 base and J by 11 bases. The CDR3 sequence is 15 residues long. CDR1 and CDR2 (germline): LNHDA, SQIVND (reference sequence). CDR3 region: CASSIALAGASKQFF. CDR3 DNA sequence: TGTGCCAGTAGTATAGCGCTAGCGGGAGCCAGCAAGCAGTTCTTC. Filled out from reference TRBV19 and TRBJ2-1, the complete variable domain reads DGGITQSPKYLFRKEGQNVTLSCEQNLNHDAMYWYRQDPGQGLRLIYYSQIVNDFQKGDIAEGYSVSREKKESFPLTVTSAQKNPTAFYLCASSIALAGASKQFFGPGTRLTVL.

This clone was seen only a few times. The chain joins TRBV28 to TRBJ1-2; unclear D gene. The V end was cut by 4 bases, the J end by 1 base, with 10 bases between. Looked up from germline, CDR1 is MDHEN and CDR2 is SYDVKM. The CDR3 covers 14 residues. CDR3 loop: CASSSLPINYGYTF. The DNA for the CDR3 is TGTGCCAGCAGTTCACTGCCCATTAACTATGGCTACACCTTC.

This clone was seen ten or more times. The CDR3 sequence is CASSHRSDGTEAFF. DNA of the CDR3: TGTGCCAGCAGCCACCGTTCGGATGGCACTGAAGCTTTCTTT. The chain combines TRBV11-3 with TRBJ1-1, with D unclear. V was clipped by 5 bases and J by 4 bases, with 14 bases between them. In germline, CDR1 is SGHNT, CDR2 YENEEA. CDR3 length equals 14 residues.

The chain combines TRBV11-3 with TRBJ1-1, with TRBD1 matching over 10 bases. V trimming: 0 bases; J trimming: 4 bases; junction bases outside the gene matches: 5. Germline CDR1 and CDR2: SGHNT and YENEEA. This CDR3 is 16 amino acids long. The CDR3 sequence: CASSLETGGGGTEAFF. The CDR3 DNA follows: TGTGCCAGCAGCTTAGAGACAGGGGGCGGGGGCACTGAAGCTTTCTTT.

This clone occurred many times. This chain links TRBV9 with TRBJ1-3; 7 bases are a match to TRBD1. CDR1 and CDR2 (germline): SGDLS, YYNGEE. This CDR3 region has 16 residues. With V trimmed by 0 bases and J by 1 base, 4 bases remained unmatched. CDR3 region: CASSVGGGVSGNTIYF. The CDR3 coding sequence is TGTGCCAGCAGCGTAGGAGGGGGCGTATCTGGAAACACCATATATTTT.

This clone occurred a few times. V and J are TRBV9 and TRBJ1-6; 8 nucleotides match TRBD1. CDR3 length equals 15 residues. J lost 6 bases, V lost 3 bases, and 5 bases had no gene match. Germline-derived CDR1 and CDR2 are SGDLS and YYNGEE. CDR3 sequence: CASSAGGRANSPLHF. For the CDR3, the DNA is TGTGCCAGCAGCGCAGGGGGCAGGGCTAATTCACCCCTCCACTTT.

Written as DNA, the CDR3 is TGTGCCAGTAGTTTTAGACTACCCTACGAGCAGTACTTC. The encoded protein is CASSFRLPYEQYF. The chain links TRBV19 to TRBJ2-7; TRBD2 is a possible D gene (5 bases). Trimming removed 5 bases at V and 2 bases at J, with 10 bases between. The germline V gene encodes CDR1 LNHDA and CDR2 SQIVND (reference sequence). The CDR3 runs 13 residues. Full variable domain (missing parts from reference TRBV19 and TRBJ2-7): DGGITQSPKYLFRKEGQNVTLSCEQNLNHDAMYWYRQDPGQGLRLIYYSQIVNDFQKGDIAEGYSVSREKKESFPLTVTSAQKNPTAFYLCASSFRLPYEQYFGPGTRLTVT.

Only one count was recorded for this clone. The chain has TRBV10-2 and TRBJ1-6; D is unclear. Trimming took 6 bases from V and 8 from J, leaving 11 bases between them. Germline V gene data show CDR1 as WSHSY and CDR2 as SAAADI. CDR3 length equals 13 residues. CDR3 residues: CASREGWDSPLHF. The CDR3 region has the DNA TGCGCCAGCAGAGAAGGCTGGGATTCACCCCTCCACTTT.

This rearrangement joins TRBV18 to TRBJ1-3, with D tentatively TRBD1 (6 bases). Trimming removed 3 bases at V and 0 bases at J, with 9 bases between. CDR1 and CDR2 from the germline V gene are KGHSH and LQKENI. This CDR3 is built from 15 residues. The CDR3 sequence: CASSPGQLSGNTIYF. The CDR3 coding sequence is TGTGCCAGCTCACCTGGACAGCTCTCTGGAAACACCATATATTTT.

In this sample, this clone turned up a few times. The CDR3 reads CASSQDGHVKETQYF. CDR3 DNA: TGTGCCAGCAGCCAAGATGGCCACGTTAAAGAGACCCAGTACTTC. V is TRBV14 and J is TRBJ2-5; D unclear. V lost 0 bases and J lost 3, with 11 bases in between. The germline V gene encodes CDR1 SGHDN and CDR2 FVKESK. This CDR3 contains 15 residues.

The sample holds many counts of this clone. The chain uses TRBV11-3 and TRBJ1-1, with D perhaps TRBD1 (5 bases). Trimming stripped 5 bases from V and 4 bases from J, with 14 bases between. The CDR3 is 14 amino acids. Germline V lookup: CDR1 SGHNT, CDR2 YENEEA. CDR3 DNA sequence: TGTGCCAGCAGCGTACACGGGGGGAGCACTGAAGCTTTCTTT. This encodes CASSVHGGSTEAFF.

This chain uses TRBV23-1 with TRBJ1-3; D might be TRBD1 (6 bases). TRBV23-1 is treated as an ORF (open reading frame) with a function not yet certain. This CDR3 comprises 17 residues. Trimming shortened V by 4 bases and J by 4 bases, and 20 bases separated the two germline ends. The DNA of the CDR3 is TGCGCCAGCAGTCCTAGATACAGGGCGTCCCTGGGAAACACCATATATTTT. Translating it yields CASSPRYRASLGNTIYF.

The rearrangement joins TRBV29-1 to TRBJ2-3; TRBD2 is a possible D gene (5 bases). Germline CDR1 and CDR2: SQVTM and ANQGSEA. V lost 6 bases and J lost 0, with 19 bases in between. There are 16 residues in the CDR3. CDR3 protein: CSVRGLLSSSTDTQYF. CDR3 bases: TGCAGCGTCCGAGGACTCCTCTCCTCTAGCACAGATACGCAGTATTTT.

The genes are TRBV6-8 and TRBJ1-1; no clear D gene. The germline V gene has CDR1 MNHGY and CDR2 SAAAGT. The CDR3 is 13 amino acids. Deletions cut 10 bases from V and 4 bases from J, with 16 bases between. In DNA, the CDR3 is TGTGCCATCCGCCTTAACACAGCCACTGAAGCTTTCTTT. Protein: CAIRLNTATEAFF.

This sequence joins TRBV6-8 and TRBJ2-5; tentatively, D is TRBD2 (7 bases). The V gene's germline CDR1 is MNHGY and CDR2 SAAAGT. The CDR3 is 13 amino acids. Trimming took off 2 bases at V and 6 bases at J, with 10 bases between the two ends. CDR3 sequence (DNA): TGTGCCAGCAGTTACCGGGGGGCGAAGACCCAGTACTTC. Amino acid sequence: CASSYRGAKTQYF.

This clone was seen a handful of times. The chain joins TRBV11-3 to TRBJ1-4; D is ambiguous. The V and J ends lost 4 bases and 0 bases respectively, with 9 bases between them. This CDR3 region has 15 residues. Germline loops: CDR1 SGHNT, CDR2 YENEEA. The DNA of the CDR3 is TGTGCCAGCAGCTACGAGTTTGCAACTAATGAAAAACTGTTTTTT. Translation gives CASSYEFATNEKLFF.

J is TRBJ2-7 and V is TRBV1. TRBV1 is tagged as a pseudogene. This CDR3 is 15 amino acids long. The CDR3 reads CASSHGTVKAYEQYF. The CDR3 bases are TGCGCCAGCAGCCACGGGACGGTCAAAGCCTACGAGCAGTACTTC.

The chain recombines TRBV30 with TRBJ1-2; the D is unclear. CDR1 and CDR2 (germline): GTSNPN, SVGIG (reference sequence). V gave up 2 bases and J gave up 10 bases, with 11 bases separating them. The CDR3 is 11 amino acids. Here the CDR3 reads CAWSSSWPYTF. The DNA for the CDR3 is TGTGCCTGGAGTTCTAGTTGGCCCTACACCTTC.